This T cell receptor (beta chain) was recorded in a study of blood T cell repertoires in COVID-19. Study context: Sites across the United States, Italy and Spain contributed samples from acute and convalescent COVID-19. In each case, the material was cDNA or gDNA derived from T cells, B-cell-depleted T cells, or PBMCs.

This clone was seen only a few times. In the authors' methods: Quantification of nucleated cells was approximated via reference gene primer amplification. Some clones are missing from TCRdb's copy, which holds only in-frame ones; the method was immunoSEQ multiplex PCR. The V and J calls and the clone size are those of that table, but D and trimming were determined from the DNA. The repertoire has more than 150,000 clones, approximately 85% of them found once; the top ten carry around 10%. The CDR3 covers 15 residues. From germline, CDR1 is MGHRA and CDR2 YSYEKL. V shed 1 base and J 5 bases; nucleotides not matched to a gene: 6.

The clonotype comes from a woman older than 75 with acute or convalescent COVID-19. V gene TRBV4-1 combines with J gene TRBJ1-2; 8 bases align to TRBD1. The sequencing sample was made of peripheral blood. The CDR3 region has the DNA TGCGCCAGCAGCCAAGGGCAGGGGGCATGGTATGGCTACACCTTC. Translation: CASSQGQGAWYGYTF.